This entry is about one TCR beta chain. Time point denoted: sample taken at primary tumor resection. No cell sorting; template was whole RNA from tumor, lung tissue or PBMC. V was cut by 4 bases and J by 4 bases, with 11 bases left in between. Per germline, CDR1 LGHNA and CDR2 YNFKEQ. The CDR3 has 14 amino acids. The data originate from a study of spatial heterogeneity in lung cancer. Each CDR3 protein gets one entry after TCRdb re-called the 5' RACE reads with MiXCR. The sample gives around 50,000 distinct CDR3 sequences, less than 8.5% of which show up once; roughly an eighth is in the top ten. The receptor's source is a female donor with early-stage non-small cell lung cancer. The sequencing used PBMCs, collected at surgery. The J gene is TRBJ2-1, the V gene TRBV4-2; D is possibly TRBD2 (5 bases). DNA for the CDR3: TGTGCCAGCAGCCCAAACCGGGGTTACAATGAGCAGTTCTTC. It translates to CASSPNRGYNEQFF.